This TCR beta chain was recovered during a study of blood T cell repertoires in COVID-19. Study summary: Acute and convalescent COVID-19 samples came from the United States, Italy and Spain.

This clone was picked up one time. V was pared by 1 base and J by 5 bases, with 8 bases of the junction left unmatched. The V gene's germline CDR1 is SGHDN and CDR2 FVKESK. CDR3 size: 16 residues. The authors' processing: Reference gene primer amplification gave estimated nucleated cell counts. The protocol was immunoSEQ multiplex PCR, while the TCRdb copy is restricted to in-frame clones and leaves out a portion. V and J calls and clone size follow that table, whereas D and trimming were derived from the DNA. The table records some 74,000 clones, roughly 80% of them present only once. The source is a woman at least 80 years old with acute or convalescent COVID-19. The chain employs TRBV14 and TRBJ1-1, with 9 bases that match TRBD1. Sequenced material: peripheral blood. Here the CDR3 reads CASSQGLQGAWTEAFF. As DNA, the CDR3 is TGTGCCAGCAGCCAAGGTCTACAGGGGGCGTGGACTGAAGCTTTCTTT.